Each of the 19 T cell receptor beta chains below was sequenced from the same sample in a study of T cell responses to AZD1222 COVID-19 vaccine. The repertoire was sequenced with immunoSEQ multiplex PCR; TCRdb's copy has only in-frame clones and lacks some. The table shows about 140,000 clones, with around 90% occurring only once. Sequencing was performed on peripheral blood, taken on day 0 of AZD1222 vaccination. These receptors were collected from an adult in good health.

The chain uses TRBV19 and TRBJ2-2; D is unclear. This CDR3 spans 14 amino acids. In germline, CDR1 is LNHDA, CDR2 SQIVND (reference sequence). Trimming removed 7 bases from V and 7 bases from J, with 16 bases in between. The CDR3 region has the DNA TGTGCCAGTACCAATTCCTGGGGTTTCGGGGAGCTGTTTTTT. Translation: CASTNSWGFGELFF.

The chain carries TRBV30 and TRBJ1-5; the D gene is possibly TRBD1 (5 bases). CDR1 and CDR2 (germline): GTSNPN, SVGIG (reference sequence). V was clipped by 1 base and J by 2 bases, with 12 bases between them. The CDR3 has 15 residues. This CDR3 reads CAWSAADRRNQPQHF. In DNA form, the CDR3 reads TGTGCCTGGAGTGCGGCCGACAGACGCAATCAGCCCCAGCATTTT.

V gene TRBV19 combines with J gene TRBJ1-1; possible D gene TRBD1, 5 bases. This CDR3 has 12 amino acids. Germline assignment: CDR1 LNHDA and CDR2 SQIVND (reference sequence). With 0 bases removed from V and 7 bases from J, the gap between germline ends came to 6 bases. This chain's CDR3 is CASSIDGGEAFF. The CDR3 DNA reads TGTGCCAGTAGTATAGACGGGGGTGAAGCTTTCTTT.

This chain joins TRBV6-5 and TRBJ2-1; 8 bases match TRBD2. The junction had 7 bases not matched to a gene; V was cut back by 5 bases and J by 4 bases. Germline V gene sequence: CDR1 MNHEY, CDR2 SVGAGI. The CDR3 is 15 amino acids. This chain's CDR3 is CASSSAGGSYNEQFF. DNA for the CDR3: TGTGCCAGCAGTAGCGCGGGAGGCAGTTACAATGAGCAGTTCTTC.

J is TRBJ2-7 and V is TRBV6-6; possible D gene TRBD2, 5 bases. CDR3 length: 15 amino acids. The germline V gene has CDR1 MNHNY and CDR2 SVGAGI (reference sequence). V lost 6 bases to trimming and J lost 2 bases, with 17 bases between them. CDR3 loop: CASSLPGSVAYEQYF. In DNA, the CDR3 is TGTGCCAGCAGCTTGCCGGGTAGCGTTGCCTACGAGCAGTACTTC.

The chain employs TRBV6-2 or TRBV6-3 and TRBJ2-2; perhaps TRBD2 as D (6 bases). Germline V gene lookup returns CDR1 MNHEY and CDR2 SVGEGT. The germline V and J ends were trimmed by 5 bases and 5 bases, with 18 bases remaining between them. This CDR3 is built from 16 residues. The CDR3 nucleotides are TGTGCCAGCAGTAGCGACCGGACGGGAGCTACCGGGGAGCTGTTTTTT. It yields the protein CASSSDRTGATGELFF.

J is TRBJ2-1 and V is TRBV3-1 (or the pseudogene TRBV3-2); 10 nucleotides agree with TRBD1. V lost 4 bases and J lost 9; bases outside the gene matches: 3. This CDR3 spans 13 amino acids. In germline, CDR1 is LGHDT, CDR2 YNNKEL (reference sequence). The CDR3: CASSRDRGIEQFF. The CDR3, as DNA: TGTGCCAGCAGCCGGGACAGGGGAATTGAGCAGTTCTTC.

J is TRBJ1-3 and V is TRBV10-3; possibly TRBD1 for D (6 bases). The CDR3 sequence is 14 residues long. Looked up from germline, CDR1 is ENHRY and CDR2 is SYGVKD. V was shortened by 3 bases and J by 2 bases, with 8 bases between the two germline ends. CDR3 sequence reads: CAISDGTPGNTIYF. The CDR3 DNA is TGTGCCATCAGTGACGGGACACCTGGAAACACCATATATTTT.

V usage is TRBV4-2 and J usage is TRBJ2-1, with 7 bases matching TRBD2. CDR3 size: 16 residues. Per the germline V gene, CDR1 is LGHNA and CDR2 is YNFKEQ. The ends lost 3 bases at V and 7 bases at J; junction bases unmatched: 12. CDR3 sequence (DNA): TGTGCCAGCAGCCAGTTACTAGCGACCAAAGGGAATGAGCAGTTCTTC. This translates into CASSQLLATKGNEQFF.

CDR3: CASSSRTGKNIQYF. The CDR3 nucleotides read TGTGCCAGCAGCTCCAGGACAGGAAAAAACATTCAGTACTTC. This rearrangement joins TRBV11-3 to TRBJ2-4; TRBD1 agrees at 7 bases. V was pared by 4 bases and J by 4 bases, with 4 bases of the junction left unmatched. The length of the CDR3 is 14 residues. Germline V gives CDR1 SGHNT, CDR2 YENEEA.

V is TRBV5-1 and J is TRBJ2-7, with D hard to call. The CDR3 runs 13 residues. The V and J ends lost 2 bases and 0 bases respectively, with 6 bases between them. Germline loops: CDR1 SGHRS, CDR2 YFSETQ. This CDR3 is CASSFTSSYEQYF. The CDR3 DNA sequence: TGCGCCAGCAGCTTTACCAGCTCCTACGAGCAGTACTTC.

J is TRBJ2-5 and V is TRBV15, with a tentative D call TRBD2 (6 bases). With 1 base removed from V and 5 bases from J, the gap between germline ends came to 17 bases. There are 16 residues in the CDR3. From germline, CDR1 is LNHNV and CDR2 YYDKDF (reference sequence). The CDR3 reads CATSRGAEGGSETQYF. The CDR3 nucleotides are TGTGCCACCAGCAGAGGGGCGGAGGGTGGATCCGAGACCCAGTACTTC.

CDR3 amino acids: CASIGVEGYTF. For the CDR3, the DNA is TGTGCCAGCATCGGGGTAGAGGGCTACACCTTC. The genes are TRBV2 and TRBJ1-2, with no clear D. CDR3 length: 11 residues. Germline V gene sequence: CDR1 SNHLY, CDR2 FYNNEI. Deletions cut 7 bases from V and 8 bases from J, with 11 bases between.

This rearrangement joins TRBV4-1 to TRBJ2-1; D gene unclear. V gave up 2 bases and J gave up 2 bases, with 10 bases separating them. Per germline, CDR1 MGHRA and CDR2 YSYEKL. This CDR3 is built from 15 residues. The CDR3 here is CASSQSYLAYNEQFF. CDR3 sequence (DNA): TGCGCCAGCAGCCAAAGCTACCTTGCCTACAATGAGCAGTTCTTC.

The rearrangement uses TRBV12-3 or TRBV12-4 and TRBJ1-5, with D hard to call. Deletions cut 2 bases from V and 7 bases from J, with 9 bases between. The CDR3 covers 13 residues. The CDR3 DNA reads TGTGCCAGCAGTTTATTGGATCCGCAGCCCCAGCATTTT. It yields the protein CASSLLDPQPQHF.

The chain employs TRBV5-8 and TRBJ1-5; D is undetermined. Germline CDR1 SGHTS, CDR2 YDEGEE. The V end lost 3 bases, the J end lost 8 bases, and 18 bases lay between the germline ends. The CDR3 totals 15 residues. This CDR3 is CASSSPVRRAEPQHF. The CDR3 DNA sequence: TGTGCCAGCAGCTCCCCAGTGCGTCGGGCAGAGCCCCAGCATTTT. The full variable domain, rest sourced from reference TRBV5-8 and TRBJ1-5, is EAGVTQSPTHLIKTRGQQATLRCSPISGHTSVYWYQQALGLGLQFLLWYDEGEERNRGNFPPRFSGRQFPNYSSELNVNALELEDSALYLCASSSPVRRAEPQHFGDGTRLSIL.

The chain recombines TRBV5-1 with TRBJ1-1, with D possibly being TRBD1 (6 bases). This CDR3 contains 18 residues. The V end lost 2 bases, the J end lost 8 bases, and 28 bases lay between the germline ends. The V gene's germline CDR1 is SGHRS and CDR2 YFSETQ. CDR3 residues: CASSLSLMTLGPRGEAFF. In nucleotides, the CDR3 is TGCGCCAGCAGCTTATCACTGATGACACTTGGACCCAGGGGCGAAGCTTTCTTT.

In nucleotides, the CDR3 is TGCAGCGTTAGGGATTCTGGGGCCAACGTCCTGACTTTC. This gives the protein CSVRDSGANVLTF. V and J are TRBV29-1 and TRBJ2-6; D is unresolved. Trimming removed 5 bases from V and 1 base from J, with 6 bases in between. Germline V CDR1 and CDR2: SQVTM, ANQGSEA. The CDR3 has 13 amino acids. Complete variable domain (other parts from reference TRBV29-1 and TRBJ2-6): SAVISQKPSRDICQRGTSLTIQCQVDSQVTMMFWYRQQPGQSLTLIATANQGSEATYESGFVIDKFPISRPNLTFSTLTVSNMSPEDSSIYLCSVRDSGANVLTFGAGSRLTVL.

This sequence joins TRBV29-1 and TRBJ1-2; D may be TRBD1 (6 bases). The CDR3 runs to 14 residues. Germline CDR1 is SQVTM and CDR2 is ANQGSEA. The germline V and J ends were trimmed by 8 bases and 4 bases, with 20 bases remaining between them. The CDR3 bases are TGCAGCCTCAATTCCCCAGGGGAGCGCTATGGCTACACCTTC. This translates into CSLNSPGERYGYTF.